The entry that follows covers one TCR beta chain sequence. The CDR3 loop spans 14 amino acids. Germline CDR1 reads LGHDT; CDR2 reads YNNKEL (reference sequence). TCRdb reprocessed the 5' RACE reads; each CDR3 protein has one entry and no DNA is given. The sample includes roughly 430,000 distinct CDR3 sequences. The data were taken from a study of T cells expressing NK-cell markers. The sample was blood T cells: a sorted CD56 or NKG2C T cell subset, CD4+ or CD8+ T cells, or bulk PBMC T cells (not recorded which). The chain is built from TRBV3-1 and TRBJ1-5. This TCR was sampled from a woman between 18 and 75 years old in good health. The CDR3 reads CASSNGKTNQPQHF.